This T cell receptor beta chain was identified during a study of blood T cell repertoires in COVID-19. In the study overall: Samples of COVID-19 (acute and convalescent) were obtained from the United States, Italy and Spain. T cells, B-cell-depleted T cells, or PBMCs provided the cDNA or gDNA that served as material.

Here immunoSEQ multiplex PCR was the method, and the copy in TCRdb shows in-frame clones only, minus some. The sample has 100,000 to 150,000 clones; 81% are singletons. This CDR3 is built from 13 residues. V was shortened by 10 bases and J by 1 base, with 11 bases between the two germline ends. Germline V gene lookup returns CDR1 MDHEN and CDR2 SYDVKM. Sequencing was carried out using peripheral blood. This sequence originates from a man aged 25-45 years with COVID-19, enrolled during active disease. The V and J genes are TRBV28 and TRBJ1-5, with unresolved D. In DNA form, the CDR3 reads TGTGCCACCTTATTCAGGAGCAATCAGCCCCAGCATTTT. Protein sequence: CATLFRSNQPQHF.